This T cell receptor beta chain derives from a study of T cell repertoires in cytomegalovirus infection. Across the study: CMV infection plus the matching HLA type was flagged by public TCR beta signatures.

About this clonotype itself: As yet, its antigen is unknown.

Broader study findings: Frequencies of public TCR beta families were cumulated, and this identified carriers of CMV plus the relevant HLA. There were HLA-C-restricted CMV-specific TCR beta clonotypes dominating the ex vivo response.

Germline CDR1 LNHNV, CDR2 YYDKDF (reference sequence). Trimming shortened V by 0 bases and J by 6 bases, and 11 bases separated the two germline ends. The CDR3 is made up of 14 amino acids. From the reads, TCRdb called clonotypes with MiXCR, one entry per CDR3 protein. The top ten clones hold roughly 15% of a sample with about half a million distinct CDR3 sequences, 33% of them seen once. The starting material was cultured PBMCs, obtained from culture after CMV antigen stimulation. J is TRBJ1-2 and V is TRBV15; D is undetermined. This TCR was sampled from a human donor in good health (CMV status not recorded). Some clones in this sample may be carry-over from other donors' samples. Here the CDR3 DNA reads TGTGCCACCAGCAGAGATTTGGGAGAAAATGGCTACACCTTC. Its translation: CATSRDLGENGYTF. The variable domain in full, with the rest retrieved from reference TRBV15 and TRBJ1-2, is DAMVIQNPRYQVTQFGKPVTLSCSQTLNHNVMYWYQQKSSQAPKLLFHYYDKDFNNEADTPDNFQSRRPNTSFCFLDIRSPGLGDTAMYLCATSRDLGENGYTFGSGTRLTVV.